This TCR beta chain comes out of a study of T cells expressing NK-cell markers. Across the study: Seven of the eight sequenced donors were classified as HCMV-seropositive, and one was classified as seronegative.

Remarks on this clonotype: Its cognate antigen is unknown.

For TCR beta, cDNA was produced by 5'RACE template switching with UMIs. TCRdb reanalyzed the 5' RACE reads and collapses them to one entry per CDR3 protein, without DNA. In all, the sample yields 400,000 to 550,000 distinct CDR3 sequences. Study outcomes and limitations: Of the CD8+ T cells in about 6 donors, about 1.0-8% belonged to dominant NKG2C+ clonotypes.

This CDR3 has 14 residues. Germline CDR1 and CDR2: LGHNA and YSLEER. The sequence came from a woman aged 18 to 75 in good health. Source material: blood T cells: a sorted CD56 or NKG2C T cell subset, CD4+ or CD8+ T cells, or bulk PBMC T cells (not recorded which). The genes are TRBV4-3 and TRBJ2-3. CDR3 sequence: CASSHDLALNTQYF.